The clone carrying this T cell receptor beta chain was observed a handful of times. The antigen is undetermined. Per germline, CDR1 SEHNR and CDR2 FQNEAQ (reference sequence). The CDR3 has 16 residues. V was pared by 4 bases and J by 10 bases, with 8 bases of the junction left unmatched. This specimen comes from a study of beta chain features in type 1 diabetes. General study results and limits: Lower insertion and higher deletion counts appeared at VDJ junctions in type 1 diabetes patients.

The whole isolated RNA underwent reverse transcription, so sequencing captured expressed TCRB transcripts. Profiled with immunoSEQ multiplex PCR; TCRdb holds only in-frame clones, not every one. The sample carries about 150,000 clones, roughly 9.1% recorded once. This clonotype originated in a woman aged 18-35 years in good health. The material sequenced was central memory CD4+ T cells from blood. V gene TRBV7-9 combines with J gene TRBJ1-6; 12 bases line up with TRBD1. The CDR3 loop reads CASSSRDRGPTSPLHF. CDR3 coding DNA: TGTGCCAGCAGCTCCCGGGACAGGGGGCCAACATCACCCCTCCACTTT.